A single count supports the clone carrying this TCR beta chain. The use of a sample-barcoded 5' primer and a J-beta primer mix characterized a second PCR of roughly 6 to 11 cycles. TCRdb reanalysed the 5' RACE reads using MiXCR and keeps one entry per CDR3 protein. The sample contains 600,000 or so distinct CDR3 sequences, about 30% of which appear only once. This entry comes from a study of blood T cells in healthy people across ages. This CDR3 is 14 amino acids long. V shed 7 bases and J 9 bases; nucleotides not matched to a gene: 8. CDR1 is SGHAT and CDR2 is FQNNGV in the germline V gene. Sequenced input: blood. This chain connects TRBV11-2 to TRBJ2-1; 11 bases fit TRBD2. The sequence was collected from a woman of 80 years or more in good health. CDR3 nucleotides: TGTGCCAGCACCCCACTAGCGGGGGATCTTGAGCAGTTCTTC. It yields the protein CASTPLAGDLEQFF.